This T cell receptor (beta chain) was retrieved from a study of cytomegalovirus exposure and HLA in healthy donors. Study-level findings and limits: It was shown in a later analysis that HLA-associated TCR beta chains were more clonally expanded than other, equally common chains.

The V segment lost 6 bases and the J segment 4 bases; nucleotides outside the gene matches: 4. The germline gives CDR1 LNHDA, CDR2 SQIVND (reference sequence). The CDR3 runs 14 residues. Points on this clone: What it recognizes is unknown.

Primers included in the PCR were 60 Vbeta and 13 Jbeta primers. Sequenced by immunoSEQ multiplex PCR; TCRdb stores in-frame clones only, minus some. Altogether roughly 100,000 clones are present, 69% being singletons, with the ten largest covering about 3.5%. This TCR was recovered from a man younger than 45 in good health and CMV-seronegative. The J gene is TRBJ1-4, the V gene TRBV19; 8 bases match TRBD1. Sequenced input: PBMCs. The CDR3 sequence: CASSRGRDNEKLFF. CDR3 nucleotide sequence: TGTGCCAGTAGCAGGGGGCGCGATAATGAAAAACTGTTTTTT.